Listed here is a single TCR beta chain. The antigen is undetermined. This entry comes from a study of PD-L1 blockade in urothelial cancer. Study-level information: Median blood clonality was roughly 0.087, with about 86,000 unique TCRs. Findings of the study overall: Tumor-associated clones in blood expanded more at 3 weeks in durable-benefit patients.

Germline V gene sequence: CDR1 SGHTA, CDR2 FQGNSA. The CDR3 runs to 13 residues. The V and J ends lost 2 bases and 7 bases respectively, with 12 bases between them. What went into each PCR as a spike was synthetic TCR analog templates. Profiling relied on immunoSEQ multiplex PCR, and the TCRdb table lists in-frame clones only, not all of them. This sample has around 93,000 clones, with 70% to 90% found just once. Time point denoted: peripheral blood 6 weeks after treatment start. V is TRBV7-2 and J is TRBJ2-7; D remains ambiguous. The clonotype comes from a man in his sixties or seventies with urothelial cancer. The specimen was PBMCs, collected around atezolizumab (anti-PD-L1) treatment. The CDR3 here is CASSLTMTPEQYF. Here the CDR3 DNA reads TGTGCCAGCAGCTTAACAATGACACCTGAGCAGTACTTC.